Presented here are 17 T cell receptor beta chains from one specimen sequenced in a study of blood T cell repertoires in COVID-19. The data were produced by immunoSEQ multiplex PCR, yet TCRdb's version contains in-frame clones alone and is incomplete. The sample lists about 47,000 clones; roughly 80% were seen once. Sequencing was carried out using peripheral blood. The receptor set was obtained from a human donor with acute or convalescent COVID-19. The donor label of this sample is uncertain.

The rearrangement uses TRBV19 and TRBJ2-7; 10 nucleotides align to TRBD2. J lost 3 bases, V lost 5 bases, and 7 bases had no gene match. The CDR3 sequence is 15 residues long. CDR1 and CDR2 (germline): LNHDA, SQIVND (reference sequence). The CDR3 is CASSAGLAGDYEQYF. CDR3 nucleotides: TGTGCCAGTAGTGCCGGGCTAGCGGGAGACTACGAGCAGTACTTC.

The V call is TRBV9, the J call TRBJ2-7, with 14 bases fitting TRBD2. This CDR3 is 14 amino acids long. The V gene's germline CDR1 is SGDLS and CDR2 YYNGEE. V was pared by 4 bases and J by 6 bases, with 3 bases of the junction left unmatched. The CDR3 here is CASSTGLAGVEQYF. CDR3 nucleotide sequence: TGTGCCAGCAGCACGGGACTAGCGGGAGTCGAGCAGTACTTC.

The rearrangement joins TRBV4-2 to TRBJ2-5; 12 bases align to TRBD2. Germline CDR1 is LGHNA and CDR2 is YNFKEQ. The CDR3 covers 18 residues. The ends lost 0 bases at V and 8 bases at J; junction bases unmatched: 13. CDR3 DNA: TGTGCCAGCAGCCAAGAATCCTCCTCTAGCGGGGGGGCCTATACCCAGTACTTC. Translated: CASSQESSSSGGAYTQYF.

CDR3 residues: CASIPGTGIANYGYTF. The CDR3 DNA reads as TGTGCCAGTATCCCCGGGACAGGGATAGCTAACTATGGCTACACCTTC. This rearrangement joins TRBV19 to TRBJ1-2; 9 nucleotides align to TRBD1. Germline trimming cut 7 bases from V and 0 bases from J; bases unmatched to any gene: 9. The CDR3 spans 16 residues. The germline CDR1 and CDR2 sequences are LNHDA and SQIVND (reference sequence).

The V gene is TRBV6-2 or TRBV6-3, the J gene TRBJ1-5; weak D call: TRBD1 (5 bases). Trimming left V 4 bases short and J 4 bases short, with 8 bases between. This CDR3 contains 13 residues. Looked up from germline, CDR1 is MNHEY and CDR2 is SVGEGT. The CDR3 DNA sequence: TGTGCCAGCAGTTGGTACAGGAATCAGCCCCAGCATTTT. This translates into CASSWYRNQPQHF.

This clone came up a few times. This chain's CDR3 is CASSVVGGNTEAFF. The DNA for the CDR3 is TGTGCCAGCAGCGTAGTAGGGGGGAACACTGAAGCTTTCTTT. This rearrangement joins TRBV9 to TRBJ1-1; D is perhaps TRBD1 (6 bases). CDR1 and CDR2 (germline): SGDLS, YYNGEE. The V end lost 0 bases, the J end lost 1 base, and 7 bases lay between the germline ends. CDR3 length: 14 residues.

CDR3 nucleotide sequence: TGTGCCAGCAGTTTTGGCGGGGTAGGCAAAAACATTCAGTACTTC. The encoded protein is CASSFGGVGKNIQYF. The rearrangement links TRBV27 to TRBJ2-4, with a tentative D call TRBD2 (6 bases). Germline CDR1 and CDR2: MNHEY and SMNVEV (reference sequence). CDR3 size: 15 residues. Between the trimmed V and J ends, which lost 3 bases and 3 bases, there was a span of 12 bases.

The CDR3 DNA reads as TGTGCCAGCAGTTTAAACCCCAGGGGACTAAGCACAGATACGCAGTATTTT. Its protein product is CASSLNPRGLSTDTQYF. This chain joins TRBV28 and TRBJ2-3, with a tentative D call TRBD2 (7 bases). Germline assignment: CDR1 MDHEN and CDR2 SYDVKM. CDR3 length: 17 amino acids. The V end was cut by 2 bases, the J end by 0 bases, with 15 bases between.

The V call is TRBV6-2 or TRBV6-3, the J call TRBJ1-5; 9 positions match TRBD1. CDR3 length: 19 residues. V gave up 5 bases and J gave up 0 bases; unmatched junction bases: 14. Germline CDR1 MNHEY, CDR2 SVGEGT. CDR3 loop: CASSQPPGTGTNSNQPQHF. The CDR3 DNA follows: TGTGCCAGCAGTCAGCCTCCCGGGACAGGGACGAATAGCAATCAGCCCCAGCATTTT.

In DNA form, the CDR3 reads TGTGCCAGTAGCCCCGGGGGGCTCGACGAGCAGTACTTC. Its protein is CASSPGGLDEQYF. The chain links TRBV19 to TRBJ2-7; possibly TRBD2 for D (7 bases). V was shortened by 6 bases and J by 5 bases, with 14 bases between the two germline ends. Germline V lookup: CDR1 LNHDA, CDR2 SQIVND (reference sequence). This CDR3 contains 13 residues.

CDR3 sequence: CASSKTLAGISTDTQYF. CDR3 bases: TGTGCCAGTAGTAAGACCCTAGCGGGGATTAGCACAGATACGCAGTATTTT. This chain links TRBV19 with TRBJ2-3, with TRBD2 matching 9 bases. CDR3 size: 17 residues. Trimming removed 4 bases from V and 0 bases from J; junction bases left unmatched: 8. Germline CDR1 reads LNHDA; CDR2 reads SQIVND (reference sequence).

This clone appeared a single time. The chain combines TRBV5-4 with TRBJ1-2, with D maybe TRBD1 (5 bases). The CDR3 loop spans 14 amino acids. Per the germline V gene, CDR1 is SGHNT and CDR2 is YYREEE (reference sequence). With 0 bases removed from V and 3 bases from J, the gap between germline ends came to 9 bases. CDR3 protein: CASSLAGRDYGYTF. The CDR3 DNA sequence: TGTGCCAGCAGCTTGGCGGGCAGGGACTATGGCTACACCTTC.

The chain recombines TRBV10-3 with TRBJ2-5; D is ambiguous. V was trimmed by 8 bases and J by 0 bases, leaving 10 bases between them. Per the germline V gene, CDR1 is ENHRY and CDR2 is SYGVKD. This CDR3 region has 13 residues. CDR3 in amino acids: CAIAANYQETQYF. Written as DNA, the CDR3 is TGTGCCATCGCGGCAAATTACCAAGAGACCCAGTACTTC.

V and J are TRBV4-3 and TRBJ2-5; 8 positions match TRBD1. Trimming cost V 2 bases and J 5 bases; bases outside gene matches: 4. The germline V gene encodes CDR1 LGHNA and CDR2 YSLEER. The CDR3 totals 14 residues. CDR3 residues: CASSQQTGAETQYF. For the CDR3, the DNA is TGCGCCAGCAGCCAACAGACAGGGGCGGAGACCCAGTACTTC.

The chain couples TRBV19 to TRBJ2-5; 7 nucleotides line up with TRBD1. From germline, CDR1 is LNHDA and CDR2 SQIVND (reference sequence). This CDR3 has 15 residues. The J segment lost 2 bases and the V segment lost 3 bases, leaving 6 bases of the junction unmatched. The CDR3 DNA is TGTGCCAGTAGTATGCCGGGCAGGGGGCAAGAGACCCAGTACTTC. Amino acids: CASSMPGRGQETQYF. The entire variable domain, with the rest obtained from reference TRBV19 and TRBJ2-5, is as follows: DGGITQSPKYLFRKEGQNVTLSCEQNLNHDAMYWYRQDPGQGLRLIYYSQIVNDFQKGDIAEGYSVSREKKESFPLTVTSAQKNPTAFYLCASSMPGRGQETQYFGPGTRLLVL.

The genes are TRBV2 and TRBJ2-1; D remains unclear. Germline CDR1 and CDR2: SNHLY and FYNNEI. The CDR3 has 11 amino acids. V lost 7 bases to trimming and J lost 4 bases, with 5 bases between them. The CDR3 nucleotides are TGTGCCAGCATATTGTACAATGAGCAGTTCTTC. Protein sequence: CASILYNEQFF.

V gene TRBV11-3 combines with J gene TRBJ2-1, with 7 bases that match TRBD1. Germline CDR1 and CDR2: SGHNT and YENEEA. Trimming removed 0 bases from V and 1 base from J; junction bases left unmatched: 3. This CDR3 comprises 16 residues. The DNA for the CDR3 is TGTGCCAGCAGCTTAGAGGTGACAGGGTCCTACAATGAGCAGTTCTTC. Protein product: CASSLEVTGSYNEQFF.